These 15 T cell receptor beta chains were sequenced from one sample in a study of blood T cell repertoires in COVID-19 (dated by TCRdb to the early 2020s). The protocol used for the library was the immunoSEQ multiplex PCR assay. This immuneACCESS table, as held by TCRdb, lists in-frame sequences with V and J called but not all clones. Of the missing ones, under half trace to an unresolved V gene in checked studies; the others have no known cause. The sample table holds 280,000 or so clones, of which 75% to 90% were seen once. The top ten clonotypes cover less than 2.5% of the sample. Sequencing was performed on PBMCs or T cells enriched from blood (not recorded which). The receptor source for this set is a man under 40 who had recovered from COVID-19.

This clone has more than one count but fewer than ten. CDR3 DNA: TGTGCCAGCAGTTCTCAGGTGTTCCACGAGCAGTACTTC. It yields the protein CASSSQVFHEQYF. The chain couples TRBV12-3 or TRBV12-4 to TRBJ2-7, with D unclear. This CDR3 has 13 residues. V lost 4 bases, J lost 5 bases, and 12 bases lay in between.

The chain combines TRBV7-2 with TRBJ2-5, with TRBD2 as a possible D gene (5 bases). Germline CDR1 reads SGHTA; CDR2 reads FQGNSA. V lost 5 bases, J lost 5 bases, and 12 bases lay in between. The CDR3 is 13 residues long. This chain's CDR3 is CASSQRQRETQYF. CDR3 coding DNA: TGTGCCAGCAGCCAACGTCAGCGGGAGACCCAGTACTTC.

This rearrangement joins TRBV19 to TRBJ1-1; D not resolved. This CDR3 is 13 amino acids long. CDR1 LNHDA and CDR2 SQIVND come from the germline V gene (reference sequence). The V gene lost 4 bases and the J gene lost 5 bases, with 11 bases spanning the gap. The CDR3 DNA reads TGTGCCAGTAGTAAGTCGGCCGGGACTGAAGCTTTCTTT. Encoded protein: CASSKSAGTEAFF.

This chain joins TRBV14 and TRBJ2-5; TRBD2 matches at 13 bases. The CDR3 is 16 residues long. Trimming removed 1 base from V and 2 bases from J; junction bases left unmatched: 1. Germline CDR1 is SGHDN and CDR2 is FVKESK. DNA of the CDR3: TGTGCCAGCAGCCAAGGGACTAGCGGGGGACAAGAGACCCAGTACTTC. This sequence encodes CASSQGTSGGQETQYF.

The V call is TRBV18, the J call TRBJ2-7; weak D call: TRBD1 (6 bases). The CDR3 totals 16 residues. Germline loops: CDR1 KGHSH, CDR2 LQKENI. The V gene lost 2 bases and the J gene lost 0 bases, with 14 bases spanning the gap. The CDR3 DNA reads TGTGCCAGCTCACCATTGGGACAACAGAGCTCCTACGAGCAGTACTTC. Translating gives CASSPLGQQSSYEQYF. The full variable domain, completed using reference TRBV18 and TRBJ2-7, is NAGVMQNPRHLVRRRGQEARLRCSPMKGHSHVYWYRQLPEEGLKFMVYLQKENIIDESGMPKERFSAEFPKEGPSILRIQQVVRGDSAAYFCASSPLGQQSSYEQYFGPGTRLTVT.

The CDR3 spells CATSRGPPTGYTDTQYF. The CDR3 DNA reads as TGTGCCACCAGCAGGGGGCCGCCGACAGGGTACACAGATACGCAGTATTTT. This sequence joins TRBV15 and TRBJ2-3; 7 nucleotides align to TRBD1. The germline V gene encodes CDR1 LNHNV and CDR2 YYDKDF (reference sequence). This CDR3 spans 17 amino acids. V gave up 3 bases and J gave up 2 bases; unmatched junction bases: 11. The complete variable domain, with remaining parts taken from reference TRBV15 and TRBJ2-3, reads DAMVIQNPRYQVTQFGKPVTLSCSQTLNHNVMYWYQQKSSQAPKLLFHYYDKDFNNEADTPDNFQSRRPNTSFCFLDIRSPGLGDTAMYLCATSRGPPTGYTDTQYFGPGTRLTVL.

As to this clone: Other DNA sequences in the sample encode the same CDR3. The gene calls are TRBV3-1 (or the pseudogene TRBV3-2) and TRBJ1-6; no definite D call. This CDR3 spans 12 amino acids. The V end lost 1 base, the J end lost 7 bases, and 2 bases lay between the germline ends. The germline V gene has CDR1 LGHDT and CDR2 YNNKEL (reference sequence). The CDR3 nucleotides are TGTGCCAGCAGCCAAGCGAATTCACCCCTCCACTTT. It translates to CASSQANSPLHF.

The chain has TRBV3-1 (or the pseudogene TRBV3-2) and TRBJ2-5, with 8 bases that match TRBD2. The ends lost 4 bases at V and 5 bases at J; junction bases unmatched: 9. The CDR3 has 15 amino acids. Germline assignment: CDR1 LGHDT and CDR2 YNNKEL (reference sequence). The CDR3 nucleotides read TGTGCCAGCAGCCCTCCCGGGAGGGGTGGTGAGACCCAGTACTTC. Its protein product is CASSPPGRGGETQYF.

The genes are TRBV11-2 and TRBJ1-2; D call uncertain. V shed 0 bases and J shed 3 bases, with 8 bases lying between them. CDR3 length: 14 amino acids. Germline V gene lookup returns CDR1 SGHAT and CDR2 FQNNGV. This CDR3 reads CASSLDRLDYGYTF. Here the CDR3 DNA reads TGTGCCAGCAGCTTAGACAGACTTGACTATGGCTACACCTTC.

The chain has TRBV11-2 and TRBJ1-2; 8 bases align to TRBD1. J was trimmed by 6 bases and V by 2 bases; bases with no gene match: 8. This CDR3 comprises 15 residues. Germline V lookup: CDR1 SGHAT, CDR2 FQNNGV. The CDR3 spells CASSLSPGGGDGYTF. CDR3 nucleotides: TGTGCCAGCAGCTTATCTCCAGGGGGCGGTGATGGCTACACCTTC.

The chain links TRBV7-3 to TRBJ2-3, with D perhaps matching TRBD2 (5 bases). Trimming left V 3 bases short and J 3 bases short, with 13 bases between. CDR1 SGHTA and CDR2 FQGTGA come from the germline V gene. The CDR3 is made up of 15 amino acids. The CDR3 is CASSFLPSQTDTQYF. The CDR3 bases are TGTGCCAGCAGCTTTCTACCTAGCCAGACAGATACGCAGTATTTT. Supplemented by reference TRBV7-3 and TRBJ2-3, the full variable domain reads GAGVSQTPSNKVTEKGKYVELRCDPISGHTALYWYRQSLGQGPEFLIYFQGTGAADDSGLPNDRFFAVRPEGSVSTLKIQRTERGDSAVYLCASSFLPSQTDTQYFGPGTRLTVL.

The CDR3 loop reads CASSQGQDTQPQHF. Here the CDR3 DNA reads TGTGCCAGCTCACAGGGGCAAGATACTCAGCCCCAGCATTTT. The genes are TRBV18 and TRBJ1-5; D is possibly TRBD1 (5 bases). The CDR3 covers 14 residues. Trimming cost V 4 bases and J 6 bases, with 13 bases left between them. CDR1 KGHSH and CDR2 LQKENI come from the germline V gene.

In its sample, this clone was seen once. The CDR3 DNA is TGTGCCAGCAGCCAGGGGACTAGCGGCAACTCCTACGAGCAGTACTTC. This sequence encodes CASSQGTSGNSYEQYF. This rearrangement joins TRBV4-2 to TRBJ2-7, with TRBD2 matching over 11 bases. There are 16 residues in the CDR3. CDR1 is LGHNA, CDR2 YNFKEQ, per germline. V was clipped by 3 bases and J by 0 bases; unmatched bases: 4.

The V gene is TRBV5-1, the J gene TRBJ2-7; no definite D call. V was trimmed by 4 bases and J by 4 bases, leaving 9 bases between them. CDR1 and CDR2 (germline): SGHRS, YFSETQ. This CDR3 comprises 12 residues. The CDR3 DNA reads TGCGCCAGCAGCGTCACACAGTACGAGCAGTACTTC. Translated: CASSVTQYEQYF.

This chain links TRBV6-1 with TRBJ2-3; TRBD2 might be the D (6 bases). The CDR3 has 17 amino acids. The germline CDR1 and CDR2 sequences are MNHNS and SASEGT. Trimming removed 2 bases from V and 2 bases from J, with 17 bases in between. CDR3 in DNA: TGTGCCAGCAGTGAAAGGAGGGGAAGGTTACACACAGATACGCAGTATTTT. It codes for CASSERRGRLHTDTQYF.